Below, one T cell receptor (beta chain) is given with its context. These data are taken from a study of T-cell reconstitution after alpha-beta-depleted transplantation in children. J lost 0 bases, V lost 3 bases, and 4 bases had no gene match. This CDR3 comprises 16 residues. Using unique molecular identifiers, the investigators prepared the TCRbeta library. TCRdb fed the PCR reads into MiXCR, producing one record per CDR3 protein. This sample carries approximately 390,000 distinct CDR3 sequences, 11% of them seen once, and the ten largest clones take approximately 5%. This TCR came from a human donor who donated a stem cell graft to a child with acute myeloid leukemia. The chain has TRBV12-3 or TRBV12-4 and TRBJ2-3, with 9 bases matching TRBD2. The input for sequencing was PBMCs from the stem cell graft donor, taken from the stem cell graft. Here the CDR3 DNA reads TGTGCCAGCAGTTTTAGCGGGGGAACTAGCACAGATACGCAGTATTTT. Translation gives CASSFSGGTSTDTQYF.